These 2 T cell receptor beta chains originate from one sample sequenced in a study of immune heterogeneity within non-small cell lung tumors. Bulk tumor genomic DNA, about 620 ng per sample, was used as template. In surgery, several biopsies were collected from each primary tumor at widely spaced sites. Curative operations were performed on patients who had untreated, newly diagnosed non-small cell lung cancer. It was a multiplex PCR that amplified TCR beta CDR3, with 32 V and 13 J primers. TCRdb reanalysed the multiplex PCR reads using MiXCR and keeps one entry per CDR3 protein. Among about 10,000 distinct CDR3 sequences listed, around 27% were seen once. The source material was lung tumor tissue. The source of these receptors is a woman aged 45 to 65 with non-small cell lung cancer.

The chain carries TRBV7-2 and TRBJ2-7; the D gene is possibly TRBD2 (5 bases). CDR3 length equals 16 residues. Per germline, CDR1 SGHTA and CDR2 FQGNSA. V lost 3 bases and J 0 bases, leaving 15 bases between the germline ends. In DNA form, the CDR3 reads TGTGCCAGCAGCTTTGGCGGGCCCCTGAGCTCCTACGAGCAGTACTTC. It is translated as CASSFGGPLSSYEQYF.

Judged by abundance, this clonotype is medium-sized (0.01 to 0.1%). This rearrangement joins TRBV20-1 to TRBJ1-1; tentatively, D is TRBD1 (5 bases). CDR1 is DFQATT and CDR2 is SNEGSKA in the germline V gene (reference sequence). The V end lost 4 bases, the J end lost 3 bases, and 18 bases lay between the germline ends. CDR3 length: 15 residues. Written as DNA, the CDR3 is TGCAGTGCTAACCCCGTGGGGGGTGAGGACACTGAAGCTTTCTTT. This codes for CSANPVGGEDTEAFF.